This T cell receptor (beta chain) was identified during a study of shared clonotypes between healthy human individuals. Repertoires were generated with immunoSEQ multiplex PCR, while TCRdb's copy carries only in-frame clones and drops some. Of fewer than 130,000 clones listed, approximately 65% are singletons. This clone was recorded a few times. The ends were cut back, 3 bases at V and 5 bases at J, with 9 bases in the middle. Germline V gives CDR1 SGHRS, CDR2 YFSETQ. The CDR3 runs 13 residues. Material for sequencing was memory CD8+ T cells sorted from blood. This sample's subset: CD45RO+ cells pooled with CCR7-negative TemRA cells. This TCR was recovered from a woman in her 30s in good health. The J gene is TRBJ1-5, the V gene TRBV5-1, with D unclear. Here the CDR3 DNA reads TGCGCCAGCAGCTCTGGGCTCCATCAGCCCCAGCATTTT. It codes for CASSSGLHQPQHF.